This TCR beta chain was recovered during a study of molecular identifiers for immune sequencing clone quantification. Findings and limits, study-wide: Identical TCR molecules that share a barcode could lead to an underestimation of highly expanded clone sizes. Clones that exceeded 20 RNA copies held over 99% of effector molecules, yet under 1% in naive cells.

Points on this clonotype: The target antigen is unknown.

TCRdb called the PCR reads again in MiXCR, with one record for every CDR3 protein. The profile shows some 320,000 distinct CDR3 sequences, about a fifth of them singletons. Libraries of naive CD8 cells were prepared from approximately 20,000 to 980,000 sorted cells using 10%, 30% or 50% RNA. Naive CD8 T cells were sorted as CD8+CD4-CCR7+CD45RA+. J gave up 4 bases and V 8 bases, and 4 bases lay outside the gene matches. Germline V gene lookup returns CDR1 LNHDA and CDR2 SQIVND (reference sequence). The CDR3 spans 13 residues. The V gene is TRBV19, the J gene TRBJ1-5, with 8 bases matching TRBD1. The origin of this receptor is a human donor in good health. Some libraries in this study had Jurkat cell RNA spiked in. The sequenced material came from naive CD8+ T cells from blood, with Jurkat cell RNA spiked in. Subset here: FACS-sorted CD8+CD4-CCR7+CD45RA+ naive T cells. The CDR3 loop reads CASAGTGNQPQHF. The CDR3 coding sequence is TGTGCCAGTGCCGGGACAGGAAATCAGCCCCAGCATTTT.